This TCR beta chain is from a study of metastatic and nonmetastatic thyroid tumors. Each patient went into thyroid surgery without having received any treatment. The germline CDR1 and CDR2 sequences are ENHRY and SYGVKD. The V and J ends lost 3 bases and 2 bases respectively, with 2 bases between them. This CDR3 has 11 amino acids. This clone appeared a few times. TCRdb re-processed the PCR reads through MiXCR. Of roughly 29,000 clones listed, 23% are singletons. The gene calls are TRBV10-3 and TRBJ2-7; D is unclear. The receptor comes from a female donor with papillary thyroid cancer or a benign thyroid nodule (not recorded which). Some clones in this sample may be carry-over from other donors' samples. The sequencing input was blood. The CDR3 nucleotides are TGTGCCATCAGTGAAACCTACGAGCAGTACTTC. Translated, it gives CAISETYEQYF.